This T cell receptor (beta chain) was obtained from a study of technical replicates of blood from a few donors. Deletions cut 2 bases from V and 0 bases from J, with 7 bases between. Germline-derived CDR1 and CDR2 are MNHEY and SVGAGI. The CDR3 loop spans 14 amino acids. Generated by immunoSEQ multiplex PCR, the TCRdb table keeps only in-frame clones and is missing some. This sample yields 40,000 to 60,000 clones, of which about 94% are seen a single time; roughly 3.9% belongs to the top ten. The sequence was obtained from a human donor in good health. Some clones in this sample may be carry-over from other donors' samples. The sample comprised PBMCs. The chain uses TRBV6-5 and TRBJ1-1, with D hard to call. This CDR3 reads CASSYGGMNTEAFF. The CDR3 DNA reads TGTGCCAGCAGTTACGGAGGGATGAACACTGAAGCTTTCTTT.